Included here is one T cell receptor beta chain sequence, with context. The antigen is unknown. The entry originates in a study of T cell repertoires in cytomegalovirus infection. Looking at the study overall: Researchers turned to recently identified HLA-C-restricted CMV epitopes as well as well-studied HLA-B-restricted ones. Shared public TCR beta signatures pointed to both CMV infection and a matching HLA type.

The J segment lost 7 bases and the V segment lost 7 bases, leaving 5 bases of the junction unmatched. The CDR3 is 13 amino acids. The germline CDR1 and CDR2 sequences are SNHLY and FYNNEI. MiXCR, applied by TCRdb to the reads, yields one record per CDR3 protein. The data contain roughly 87,000 distinct CDR3 sequences, about 29% of them singletons. Overall study results and limits: HLA-C-restricted TCR beta clonotypes specific for CMV led the ex vivo response. The cumulative frequency of public TCR beta families distinguished individuals who carried CMV together with the relevant HLA.

This sequence originates from a human donor in good health (CMV status not recorded). Some clones in this sample may be carry-over from other donors' samples. The gene calls are TRBV2 and TRBJ1-5, with TRBD1 matching over 9 bases. This specimen was CD8+ T cells from cultured PBMCs, taken from culture after CMV antigen stimulation. CDR3 in amino acids: CASKDRGGQPQHF. The CDR3 nucleotides are TGTGCCAGCAAGGACAGGGGTGGCCAGCCCCAGCATTTT. The entire variable domain, with the rest obtained from reference TRBV2 and TRBJ1-5, is as follows: EPEVTQTPSHQVTQMGQEVILRCVPISNHLYFYWYRQILGQKVEFLVSFYNNEISEKSEIFDDQFSVERPDGSNFTLKIRSTKLEDSAMYFCASKDRGGQPQHFGDGTRLSIL.